The TCR beta chain described here comes from a study of a mutant IDH1 vaccine in newly diagnosed glioma. Trimming pared 0 bases from V and 9 bases from J, leaving 16 bases between. Germline V gene sequence: CDR1 SGDLS, CDR2 YYNGEE. The CDR3 covers 15 residues. Described time point: baseline, week 1 (first vaccination visit). Treatment defined: pre-vaccination baseline after standard-of-care therapy. There were new WHO grade 3 or 4 astrocytomas in the donors, and these were IDH1-mutant and ATRX-lost. Sequencing used immunoSEQ multiplex PCR; TCRdb keeps in-frame clones, though not all of them. The repertoire has tens of thousands of clones, approximately 92% of them found once; the top ten carry 2% to 3%.

Here the sequenced sample was PBMCs, taken from a glioma patient treated with radiotherapy, temozolomide or both. The rearrangement uses TRBV9 and TRBJ2-1, with D possibly TRBD2 on 7 matching bases. The receptor's source is a man aged 50-60 years with glioma. In DNA form, the CDR3 reads TGTGCCAGCAGCGTAGTCTCTACGGGGGGCACTGAGCAGTTCTTC. It is translated as CASSVVSTGGTEQFF.